The 20 T cell receptor beta chains presented below share a single source sample, sequenced in a study of tumor-infiltrating lymphocytes in localized non-small cell lung cancer. Profiling relied on immunoSEQ multiplex PCR, and the TCRdb table lists in-frame clones only, not all of them. The sample includes 11,000 to 15,000 clones, about four fifths seen only once; the top ten take roughly 21%. Sequencing input: lung tumor tissue. The receptors originated from a human donor with non-small cell lung cancer.

The CDR3 nucleotides read TGTGCCAGCAGTGAATCTACCCCAGGGAGGTACGAGCAGTACTTC. Translation: CASSESTPGRYEQYF. This chain uses TRBV25-1 with TRBJ2-7; maybe TRBD2 (6 bases). Germline V CDR1 and CDR2: MGHDK, SYGVNS. Trimming stripped 1 base from V and 4 bases from J, with 14 bases between. CDR3 length: 15 residues.

This clone was recorded a few times. The chain links TRBV5-6 to TRBJ1-6; 7 bases agree with TRBD1. The CDR3 extends over 13 amino acids. Germline CDR1 reads SGHDT; CDR2 reads YYEEEE. J gave up 7 bases and V 4 bases, and 2 bases lay outside the gene matches. The CDR3: CASSAQGNSPLHF. The DNA for the CDR3 is TGTGCCAGCAGCGCACAGGGGAATTCACCCCTCCACTTT.

V and J are TRBV4-2 and TRBJ2-2; 9 nucleotides agree with TRBD1. J was trimmed by 5 bases and V by 5 bases; bases with no gene match: 6. Germline assignment: CDR1 LGHNA and CDR2 YNFKEQ. CDR3 length: 15 amino acids. The chain's CDR3 is CASSYRDRVTGELFF. CDR3 nucleotide sequence: TGTGCCAGCAGCTACCGGGACAGGGTAACCGGGGAGCTGTTTTTT.

The chain is built from TRBV25-1 and TRBJ2-7; 10 bases are shared with TRBD1. This CDR3 spans 14 amino acids. J gave up 1 base and V 4 bases, and 1 base lay outside the gene matches. Germline loops: CDR1 MGHDK, CDR2 SYGVNS. DNA for the CDR3: TGTGCCAGCAGTGGGACAGGGGGATCCTACGAGCAGTACTTC. This sequence encodes CASSGTGGSYEQYF.

The chain has TRBV4-1 and TRBJ1-5; no clear D. Germline V CDR1 and CDR2: MGHRA, YSYEKL. Trimming removed 0 bases at V and 4 bases at J, with 4 bases between. The CDR3 has 13 residues. In DNA form, the CDR3 reads TGCGCCAGCAGCCAAGAGAATAATCAGCCCCAGCATTTT. The encoded protein is CASSQENNQPQHF.

The J gene is TRBJ2-7, the V gene TRBV5-1; 8 bases fit TRBD2. V trimming: 2 bases; J trimming: 3 bases; junction bases outside the gene matches: 4. CDR3 length: 14 residues. CDR1 and CDR2 from the germline V gene are SGHRS and YFSETQ. The CDR3 region is CASSFTSGLYEQYF. The CDR3 DNA sequence: TGCGCCAGCAGCTTCACTAGCGGACTCTACGAGCAGTACTTC.

The chain combines TRBV9 with TRBJ2-1; D not resolved. Germline CDR1 reads SGDLS; CDR2 reads YYNGEE. This CDR3 is built from 15 residues. The germline V and J ends were trimmed by 0 bases and 0 bases, with 7 bases remaining between them. The chain's CDR3 is CASSVDGPSYNEQFF. DNA of the CDR3: TGTGCCAGCAGCGTAGACGGCCCCTCCTACAATGAGCAGTTCTTC.

This clone was found once. This rearrangement joins TRBV7-9 to TRBJ2-7; D unclear. The length of the CDR3 is 13 residues. V was clipped by 1 base and J by 3 bases, with 7 bases between them. Germline-derived CDR1 and CDR2 are SEHNR and FQNEAQ (reference sequence). CDR3 sequence: CASSLEYIYEQYF. In DNA form, the CDR3 reads TGTGCCAGCAGCTTAGAATACATCTACGAGCAGTACTTC. The variable domain in full, with the rest retrieved from reference TRBV7-9 and TRBJ2-7, is DTGVSQNPRHKITKRGQNVTFRCDPISEHNRLYWYRQTLGQGPEFLTYFQNEAQLEKSRLLSDRFSAERPKGSFSTLEIQRTEQGDSAMYLCASSLEYIYEQYFGPGTRLTVT.

V gene TRBV4-1 combines with J gene TRBJ2-2; 10 bases are shared with TRBD1. Germline CDR1 MGHRA, CDR2 YSYEKL. The V gene end was trimmed by 0 bases and the J gene end by 7 bases; junction bases not matched to a gene: 11. CDR3 length: 18 amino acids. The CDR3 loop reads CASSQDRQGARSGGELFF. The CDR3 DNA reads TGCGCCAGCAGCCAAGATCGACAGGGGGCGCGAAGTGGCGGGGAGCTGTTTTTT.

For the CDR3, the DNA is TGCGCCAGCAGTCAACCGGACAGGTCCTGGAGCGGGAGCTCCTACAATGAGCAGTTCTTC. It yields the protein CASSQPDRSWSGSSYNEQFF. This rearrangement joins TRBV23-1 to TRBJ2-1, with a weak D call TRBD2 (8 bases). TRBV23-1 is an ORF, and what it does is uncertain. The CDR3 is made up of 20 amino acids. Between the trimmed V and J ends, which lost 2 bases and 0 bases, there was a span of 23 bases.

V gene TRBV11-3 combines with J gene TRBJ2-3, with D possibly TRBD2 on 6 matching bases. The germline V gene encodes CDR1 SGHNT and CDR2 YENEEA. V shed 2 bases and J shed 6 bases, with 9 bases lying between them. The CDR3 has 13 residues. The CDR3 region has the DNA TGTGCCAGCAGCTTACGGGAGCGGGATACGCAGTATTTT. As protein: CASSLRERDTQYF.

CDR3 DNA: TGCGCCAGCAGCTGGGGGAGTCTGAACACTGAAGCTTTCTTT. It codes for CASSWGSLNTEAFF. This chain joins TRBV5-1 and TRBJ1-1; D possibly corresponds to TRBD1 (5 bases). Per germline, CDR1 SGHRS and CDR2 YFSETQ. The CDR3 runs to 14 residues. V was cut by 3 bases and J by 0 bases, with 9 bases left in between.

The chain joins TRBV2 to TRBJ1-5, with 8 bases matching TRBD1. The CDR3 runs to 14 residues. Unmatched junction bases numbered 7, after V lost 2 bases and J lost 10 bases. CDR1 SNHLY and CDR2 FYNNEI come from the germline V gene. The CDR3 is CASSEPGGIYPQHF. The CDR3 nucleotides are TGTGCCAGCAGTGAACCAGGGGGCATTTATCCCCAGCATTTT.

This clone occurred once. The CDR3 here is CASSSWGLEAFF. In DNA, the CDR3 is TGTGCCAGCAGCTCCTGGGGGCTTGAAGCTTTCTTT. V usage is TRBV7-2 and J usage is TRBJ1-1; a weak D match, TRBD1 (6 bases). The CDR3 runs to 12 residues. Germline lookup yields CDR1 SGHTA and CDR2 FQGNSA. The V end lost 4 bases, the J end lost 7 bases, and 10 bases lay between the germline ends.

In DNA form, the CDR3 reads TGTGCCAGCAGTTTGGTTATCGGCAGGGGAGTGGCTGAAGCTTTCTTT. Translating it yields CASSLVIGRGVAEAFF. The chain couples TRBV28 to TRBJ1-1, with D possibly TRBD1 on 6 matching bases. This CDR3 spans 16 amino acids. Germline-derived CDR1 and CDR2 are MDHEN and SYDVKM. Trimming shortened V by 3 bases and J by 6 bases, and 20 bases separated the two germline ends.

J is TRBJ2-5 and V is TRBV5-4; D gene unclear. The germline V and J ends were trimmed by 2 bases and 5 bases, with 7 bases remaining between them. The germline V gene encodes CDR1 SGHNT and CDR2 YYREEE (reference sequence). The CDR3 is made up of 12 amino acids. This chain's CDR3 is CASSLSTETQYF. CDR3 DNA sequence: TGTGCCAGCAGCTTAAGTACGGAGACCCAGTACTTC.

The J gene is TRBJ2-1, the V gene TRBV19; 9 nucleotides align to TRBD2. The CDR3 contains 16 residues. Germline values: CDR1 LNHDA, CDR2 SQIVND (reference sequence). The junction had 13 bases not matched to a gene; V was cut back by 3 bases and J by 10 bases. The CDR3 protein is CASSIGTLAGSEEQFF. CDR3 nucleotides: TGTGCCAGTAGTATCGGTACCCTAGCGGGATCGGAGGAGCAGTTCTTC.

The rearrangement uses TRBV7-9 and TRBJ1-2; D might be TRBD1 (5 bases). This CDR3 comprises 13 residues. Germline V CDR1 and CDR2: SEHNR, FQNEAQ (reference sequence). V lost 1 base to trimming and J lost 8 bases, with 11 bases between them. The CDR3 DNA reads as TGTGCCAGCAGCTTAGATTTAGGGGAAGGCTACACCTTC. It yields the protein CASSLDLGEGYTF.

The sample holds a few counts of this clone. The chain links TRBV7-2 to TRBJ2-1, with D perhaps matching TRBD2 (5 bases). The CDR3 loop spans 13 amino acids. V dropped 7 bases and J dropped 2 bases, with 9 bases sitting between them. Germline loops: CDR1 SGHTA, CDR2 FQGNSA. As DNA, the CDR3 is TGTGCCAGCAACAGCGGACCCTACAATGAGCAGTTCTTC. This translates into CASNSGPYNEQFF.

The gene calls are TRBV5-4 and TRBJ2-5; maybe TRBD1 (6 bases). CDR3 length equals 13 residues. Germline V gives CDR1 SGHNT, CDR2 YYREEE (reference sequence). Trimming left V 6 bases short and J 2 bases short, with 11 bases between. The chain's CDR3 is CASKEQGQETQYF. DNA of the CDR3: TGTGCCAGCAAAGAACAGGGTCAAGAGACCCAGTACTTC.